One sample yielded the 26 T cell receptor beta chains listed below, sequenced in a study of human T cells and chemical hapten exposure (dated by TCRdb to 2020 to 2022). Interpreted using the paper, the time point label stands for: patch test 3, about 24 weeks after DPC sensitization. The sample's treatment or condition label is to be understood as: therapeutic diphenylcyclopropenone sensitization with weekly scalp DPC. The method behind the library was RACE. These reads were obtained on a NextSeq 500. TCRdb passed the public sequencing reads through fastp at Q25 and MiXCR, retaining productive beta sequences. Here each entry gathers all rows of one CDR3 protein and keeps the most common genes and DNA. This sample gives some 79,000 distinct CDR3 sequences in total; 10% to 13% of them show up just once. The top ten constitute around 3.6% of the sample. The sample consisted of whole blood, taken in connection with sensitization to the hapten diphenylcyclopropenone (DPC). These receptors originate from a woman aged 45-59 years with alopecia areata. Some clones in this sample may be carry-over from other donors' samples.

This clonotype was recorded at least ten times. This sequence joins TRBV6-2 or TRBV6-3 and TRBJ2-7; the match to TRBD2 covers 9 bases. From germline, CDR1 is MNHEY and CDR2 SVGEGT. Losses at the gene ends were 6 bases for V and 3 bases for J; bases not matched to a gene: 6. The CDR3 loop spans 14 amino acids. The CDR3 reads CASSPAAGGYEQYF. The CDR3 DNA is TGTGCCAGCAGCCCAGCAGCGGGAGGCTACGAGCAGTACTTC.

In this sample, this clonotype turned up a few times. This chain uses TRBV19 with TRBJ1-5, with D unclear. V lost 5 bases and J lost 0, with 11 bases in between. The germline V gene has CDR1 LNHDA and CDR2 SQIVND (reference sequence). The CDR3 is 15 residues long. The CDR3 DNA sequence: TGTGCCAGTAGTTTACAGATCAATAGCAATCAGCCCCAGCATTTT. This codes for CASSLQINSNQPQHF. Filled out from reference TRBV19 and TRBJ1-5, the complete variable domain reads DGGITQSPKYLFRKEGQNVTLSCEQNLNHDAMYWYRQDPGQGLRLIYYSQIVNDFQKGDIAEGYSVSREKKESFPLTVTSAQKNPTAFYLCASSLQINSNQPQHFGDGTRLSIL.

This clonotype was seen many times. The chain uses TRBV9 and TRBJ1-4, with 8 bases identical to TRBD1. Per the germline V gene, CDR1 is SGDLS and CDR2 is YYNGEE. The CDR3 consists of 15 residues. J gave up 4 bases and V 3 bases, and 5 bases lay outside the gene matches. This chain's CDR3 is CASSAGDRINEKLFF. The CDR3 DNA reads as TGTGCCAGCAGCGCCGGGGACAGGATTAATGAAAAACTGTTTTTT. Complete variable domain (other parts from reference TRBV9 and TRBJ1-4): DSGVTQTPKHLITATGQRVTLRCSPRSGDLSVYWYQQSLDQGLQFLIQYYNGEERAKGNILERFSAQQFPDLHSELNLSSLELGDSALYFCASSAGDRINEKLFFGSGTQLSVL.

The V gene is TRBV7-2, the J gene TRBJ2-1; 8 bases match TRBD2. Germline-derived CDR1 and CDR2 are SGHTA and FQGNSA. Trimming cost V 5 bases and J 4 bases; bases outside gene matches: 7. The CDR3 spans 15 residues. CDR3 sequence reads: CASSPSGSAYNEQFF. The DNA of the CDR3 is TGTGCCAGCAGCCCAAGCGGGAGTGCGTACAATGAGCAGTTCTTC.

The table lists this clonotype with a few counts. V usage is TRBV29-1 and J usage is TRBJ1-1, with no clear D. This CDR3 spans 12 amino acids. Germline lookup yields CDR1 SQVTM and CDR2 ANQGSEA. Here the CDR3 reads CTSRDFNTEAFF. The CDR3 coding sequence is TGCACCAGTCGGGATTTTAACACTGAAGCTTTCTTT.

This chain joins TRBV5-8 and TRBJ1-4; TRBD1 aligns across 7 bases. In germline, CDR1 is SGHTS, CDR2 YDEGEE. The CDR3 length is 16 residues. V was pared by 4 bases and J by 6 bases, with 12 bases of the junction left unmatched. The CDR3 spells CASSVNRQGGDEKLFF. For the CDR3, the DNA is TGTGCCAGCAGCGTTAACCGACAGGGAGGCGATGAAAAACTGTTTTTT.

This clonotype was recorded at least ten times. The rearrangement joins TRBV7-3 to TRBJ1-1; possibly TRBD1 for D (6 bases). Germline assignment: CDR1 SGHTA and CDR2 FQGTGA. The CDR3 is made up of 15 amino acids. The ends were cut back, 4 bases at V and 5 bases at J, with 17 bases in the middle. The chain's CDR3 is CASSSLSTGRTEAFF. CDR3 DNA: TGTGCCAGCAGCTCTCTCTCCACAGGGCGGACTGAAGCTTTCTTT.

The rearrangement uses TRBV29-1 and TRBJ2-3; unclear D gene. The CDR3 runs to 13 residues. Looked up from germline, CDR1 is SQVTM and CDR2 is ANQGSEA. Trimming removed 4 bases at V and 7 bases at J, with 15 bases between. The CDR3 nucleotides read TGCAGCGTTGGACAACAGCCGTACAATACGCAGTATTTT. Translated, it gives CSVGQQPYNTQYF.

The chain has TRBV28 and TRBJ2-3; perhaps TRBD1 as D (6 bases). Germline V gives CDR1 MDHEN, CDR2 SYDVKM. V shed 6 bases and J shed 6 bases, with 19 bases lying between them. The CDR3 runs to 15 residues. The CDR3 region has the DNA TGTGCCAGCAGACAACAGGGTGGGGCCGTCGATACGCAGTATTTT. Amino acids: CASRQQGGAVDTQYF.

The sample holds many counts of this clonotype. V is TRBV11-1 and J is TRBJ2-7; TRBD1 might be the D (6 bases). V was clipped by 4 bases and J by 4 bases, with 17 bases between them. The CDR3 sequence is 15 residues long. Germline V gene lookup returns CDR1 SGHAT and CDR2 FQDESV (reference sequence). DNA for the CDR3: TGTGCCAGCAGCTCGTCCGGGACAACCTCTTACGAGCAGTACTTC. Protein: CASSSSGTTSYEQYF.

The rearrangement joins TRBV19 to TRBJ2-5; the D gene is possibly TRBD2 (6 bases). Germline CDR1 is LNHDA and CDR2 is SQIVND (reference sequence). V lost 1 base to trimming and J lost 5 bases, with 17 bases between them. This CDR3 comprises 16 residues. As DNA, the CDR3 is TGTGCCAGTAGTATAGTCGGGCGGGACCTCCGGGAGACCCAGTACTTC. It encodes CASSIVGRDLRETQYF.

The chain links TRBV3-1 to TRBJ2-7, with TRBD1 matching 7 bases. Unmatched junction bases numbered 7, after V lost 2 bases and J lost 3 bases. Germline loops: CDR1 LGHDT, CDR2 YNNKEL (reference sequence). The CDR3 consists of 15 residues. The CDR3 sequence is CASSQRDSPYYEQYF. The CDR3 DNA follows: TGTGCCAGCAGCCAAAGGGACAGTCCCTACTACGAGCAGTACTTC.

This clonotype showed up just a few times. The chain carries TRBV6-2 or TRBV6-3 and TRBJ1-1; D ambiguous. Trimming pared 2 bases from V and 1 base from J, leaving 8 bases between. From germline, CDR1 is MNHEY and CDR2 SVGEGT. This CDR3 contains 14 residues. CDR3 region: CASSYAGSNTEAFF. The CDR3 DNA sequence: TGTGCCAGCAGTTACGCGGGTTCGAACACTGAAGCTTTCTTT.

This clonotype was recorded a few times. The rearrangement joins TRBV20-1 to TRBJ2-2, with TRBD2 identical over 7 bases. This CDR3 is 16 amino acids long. Germline loops: CDR1 DFQATT, CDR2 SNEGSKA (reference sequence). V shed 7 bases, J shed 2 bases, and the junction held 13 bases outside the gene matches. Here the CDR3 reads CSVTTGAGSNTGELFF. For the CDR3, the DNA is TGCAGTGTAACCACCGGAGCGGGATCCAACACCGGGGAGCTGTTTTTT.

This clonotype was picked up many times. This chain joins TRBV19 and TRBJ1-3, with 9 bases aligning to TRBD1. Germline V gene sequence: CDR1 LNHDA, CDR2 SQIVND (reference sequence). V was pared by 8 bases and J by 2 bases, with 7 bases of the junction left unmatched. The CDR3 consists of 15 residues. CDR3 nucleotide sequence: TGTGCCAGTGGGCGGACAGGGGCGGCTGGAAACACCATATATTTT. This encodes CASGRTGAAGNTIYF.

This sequence joins TRBV11-2 and TRBJ1-3; D gene uncertain. The germline V gene encodes CDR1 SGHAT and CDR2 FQNNGV. CDR3 length equals 16 residues. Trimming pared 5 bases from V and 0 bases from J, leaving 14 bases between. CDR3 coding DNA: TGTGCCAGCAGCCCTGATCAGGCTATCTCTGGAAACACCATATATTTT. Protein: CASSPDQAISGNTIYF.

Only a few counts were recorded for this clonotype. The CDR3 sequence is CASRLQGGGGEAFF. CDR3 in DNA: TGTGCCAGCAGACTACAGGGTGGAGGAGGTGAAGCTTTCTTT. The chain has TRBV7-9 and TRBJ1-1; D might be TRBD1 (6 bases). Germline CDR1 is SEHNR and CDR2 is FQNEAQ (reference sequence). V lost 6 bases and J lost 7, with 18 bases in between. The CDR3 runs 14 residues.

This clonotype was seen at least ten times. V is TRBV11-2 and J is TRBJ2-2, with no clear D. In germline, CDR1 is SGHAT, CDR2 FQNNGV. Trimming took off 7 bases at V and 0 bases at J, with 12 bases between the two ends. The CDR3 consists of 15 residues. CDR3: CASTNDNTNTGELFF. DNA of the CDR3: TGTGCCAGCACCAATGACAACACGAACACCGGGGAGCTGTTTTTT.

The gene calls are TRBV30 and TRBJ1-4, with D perhaps matching TRBD1 (6 bases). The CDR3 has 14 residues. Germline V gene data show CDR1 as GTSNPN and CDR2 as SVGIG (reference sequence). Trimming took 0 bases from V and 8 from J, leaving 13 bases between them. CDR3 sequence: CAWSVVGGQEKLFF. CDR3 in DNA: TGTGCCTGGAGTGTTGTTGGGGGCCAGGAAAAACTGTTTTTT.

This clonotype was seen a few times. The chain recombines TRBV12-3 or TRBV12-4 with TRBJ1-6, with 7 bases fitting TRBD1. CDR3 length: 14 amino acids. J lost 10 bases, V lost 7 bases, and 10 bases had no gene match. As DNA, the CDR3 is TGTGCCAGCACCTCGACAGGGTTAGGGTCACCCCTCCACTTT. This gives the protein CASTSTGLGSPLHF.

This clonotype was found many times. The chain is built from TRBV18 and TRBJ2-4; TRBD2 aligns across 7 bases. The trim removed 6 bases at V and 1 base at J, leaving 9 bases unmatched. The CDR3 covers 16 residues. Germline CDR1 is KGHSH and CDR2 is LQKENI. The CDR3 is CASSRGGSRAKNIQYF. CDR3 nucleotide sequence: TGTGCCAGCTCTCGCGGCGGGAGTCGGGCCAAAAACATTCAGTACTTC.

This clonotype was counted only a few times. The V call is TRBV6-2 or TRBV6-3, the J call TRBJ1-1; maybe TRBD1 (6 bases). Germline V gene lookup returns CDR1 MNHEY and CDR2 SVGEGT. The ends were cut back, 6 bases at V and 5 bases at J, with 19 bases in the middle. The CDR3 sequence is 15 residues long. In nucleotides, the CDR3 is TGTGCCAGCAGCCCCCGAGGGGGGGCTGGAACTGAAGCTTTCTTT. This gives the protein CASSPRGGAGTEAFF.

The chain has TRBV13 and TRBJ2-5, with TRBD2 identical over 10 bases. The ends lost 4 bases at V and 2 bases at J; junction bases unmatched: 7. The CDR3 contains 16 residues. Germline lookup yields CDR1 PRHDT and CDR2 FYEKMQ (reference sequence). DNA for the CDR3: TGTGCCAGCAGCTCCACTGGACTAGCGGTACAAGAGACCCAGTACTTC. Translation gives CASSSTGLAVQETQYF.

This clonotype was recorded at least ten times. The chain has TRBV14 and TRBJ2-2; no definite D call. The CDR3 is made up of 13 amino acids. The V and J ends lost 2 bases and 5 bases respectively, with 6 bases between them. Germline V gives CDR1 SGHDN, CDR2 FVKESK. CDR3 in amino acids: CASSQQRTGELFF. CDR3 in DNA: TGTGCCAGCAGCCAACAGAGGACCGGGGAGCTGTTTTTT. Using reference TRBV14 and TRBJ2-2 for the parts outside the CDR3, the full variable domain is EAGVTQFPSHSVIEKGQTVTLRCDPISGHDNLYWYRRVMGKEIKFLLHFVKESKQDESGMPNNRFLAERTGGTYSTLKVQPAELEDSGVYFCASSQQRTGELFFGEGSRLTVL.

This clonotype was seen more than once but under ten times. The chain combines TRBV11-2 with TRBJ2-1; the D gene is possibly TRBD2 (5 bases). The CDR3 is 15 residues long. The V end was cut by 3 bases, the J end by 3 bases, with 12 bases between. Germline CDR1 SGHAT, CDR2 FQNNGV. In DNA, the CDR3 is TGTGCCAGCAGCTTTACCACCAGCGGCTACAATGAGCAGTTCTTC. This gives the protein CASSFTTSGYNEQFF.

The chain employs TRBV7-9 and TRBJ2-6, with no clear D. Trimming stripped 5 bases from V and 0 bases from J, with 11 bases between. Germline V gene data show CDR1 as SEHNR and CDR2 as FQNEAQ (reference sequence). The CDR3 consists of 16 residues. CDR3 protein: CASSPRVHSGANVLTF. The CDR3 nucleotides read TGTGCCAGCAGCCCCCGGGTCCACTCTGGGGCCAACGTCCTGACTTTC. Complete variable domain (other parts from reference TRBV7-9 and TRBJ2-6): DTGVSQNPRHKITKRGQNVTFRCDPISEHNRLYWYRQTLGQGPEFLTYFQNEAQLEKSRLLSDRFSAERPKGSFSTLEIQRTEQGDSAMYLCASSPRVHSGANVLTFGAGSRLTVL.